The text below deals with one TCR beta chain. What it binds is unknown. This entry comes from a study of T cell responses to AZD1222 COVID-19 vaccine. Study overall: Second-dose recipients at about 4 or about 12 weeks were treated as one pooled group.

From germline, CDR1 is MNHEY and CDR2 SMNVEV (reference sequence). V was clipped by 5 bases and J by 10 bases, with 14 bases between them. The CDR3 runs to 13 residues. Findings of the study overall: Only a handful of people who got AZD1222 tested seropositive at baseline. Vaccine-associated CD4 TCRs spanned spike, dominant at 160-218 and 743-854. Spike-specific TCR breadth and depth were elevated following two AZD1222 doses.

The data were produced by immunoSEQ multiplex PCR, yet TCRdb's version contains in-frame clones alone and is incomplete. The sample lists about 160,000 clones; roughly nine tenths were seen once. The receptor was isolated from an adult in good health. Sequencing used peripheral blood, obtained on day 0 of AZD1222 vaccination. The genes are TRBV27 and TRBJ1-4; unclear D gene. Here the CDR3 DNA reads TGTGCCAGCAGTGGGGTTGGGTTCGGAAAACTGTTTTTT. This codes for CASSGVGFGKLFF.